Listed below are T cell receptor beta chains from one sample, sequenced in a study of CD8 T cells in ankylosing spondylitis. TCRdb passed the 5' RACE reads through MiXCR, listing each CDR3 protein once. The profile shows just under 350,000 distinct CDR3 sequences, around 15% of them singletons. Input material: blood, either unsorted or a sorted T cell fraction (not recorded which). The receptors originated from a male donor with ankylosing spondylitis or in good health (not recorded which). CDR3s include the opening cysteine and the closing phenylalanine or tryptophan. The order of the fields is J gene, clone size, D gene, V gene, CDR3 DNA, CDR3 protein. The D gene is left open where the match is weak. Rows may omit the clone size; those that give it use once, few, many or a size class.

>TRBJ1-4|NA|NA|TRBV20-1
TGCAGTGCCTTTGCAAGGGACTCCCGTAATGAAAAACTGTTTTTT
CSAFARDSRNEKLFF
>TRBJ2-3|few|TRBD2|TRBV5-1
TGCGCCAGCAGCTTTATCGCGACTAGCGGGAACACAGATACGCAGTATTTT
CASSFIATSGNTDTQYF
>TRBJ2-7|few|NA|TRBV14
TGTGCCAGCAGCCAAGATCCATCGGGGGCGGGGGAGCAGTACTTC
CASSQDPSGAGEQYF
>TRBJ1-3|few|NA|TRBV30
TGTGCCTGGAGTGTAGGCGGGGCCAGCACCATATATTTT
CAWSVGGASTIYF
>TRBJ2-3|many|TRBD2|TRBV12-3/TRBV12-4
TGTGCCAGCAGTCTGGGGACTAGCGGGAACACAGATACGCAGTATTTT
CASSLGTSGNTDTQYF
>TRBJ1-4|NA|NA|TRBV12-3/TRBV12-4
TGTGCCAGCAGTCCTCAGGGGTCCACCAATGAAAAACTGTTTTTT
CASSPQGSTNEKLFF
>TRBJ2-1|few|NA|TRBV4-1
TGCGCCAGCACCCAACCACAGGGCAATGAGCAGTTCTTC
CASTQPQGNEQFF
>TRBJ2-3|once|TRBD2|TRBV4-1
TGCGCCAGCAGCCAAGATCGGGTAGCGGGAGGCCCCACAGATACGCAGTATTTT
CASSQDRVAGGPTDTQYF
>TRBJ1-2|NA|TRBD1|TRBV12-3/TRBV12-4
TGTGCCAGCAGTCTGGGGCTGACAGGGTCTGGCTACACCTTC
CASSLGLTGSGYTF
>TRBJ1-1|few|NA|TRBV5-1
TGCGCCAGCAGCTTGGTAGGGGAAGGCGCTGAAGCTTTCTTT
CASSLVGEGAEAFF
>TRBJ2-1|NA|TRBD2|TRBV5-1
TGCGCCAGCAGCTTGGTGGGAGGGACCAATGAGCAGTTCTTC
CASSLVGGTNEQFF
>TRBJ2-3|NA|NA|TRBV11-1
TGTGCCAGCAGCCCGTTGGAAGATACGCAGTATTTT
CASSPLEDTQYF
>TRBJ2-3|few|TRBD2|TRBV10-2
TGCGCCAGCAGGGGACTAGCGGGAGGGACCACAGATACGCAGTATTTT
CASRGLAGGTTDTQYF
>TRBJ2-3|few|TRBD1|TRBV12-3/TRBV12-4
TGTGCCAGCAGTTTAGGGGTTGGGACAGGGGTTTCAGATACGCAGTATTTT
CASSLGVGTGVSDTQYF
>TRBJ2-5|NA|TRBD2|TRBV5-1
TGCGCCAGCAGCTTGGAAACGACTAGCGGCCAAGAGACCCAGTACTTC
CASSLETTSGQETQYF
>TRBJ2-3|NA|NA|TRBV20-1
TGCAGTGCTGACCTTTCCGGGCCCTGGTCGGATACGCAGTATTTT
CSADLSGPWSDTQYF
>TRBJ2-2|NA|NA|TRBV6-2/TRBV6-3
TGTGCCAGCACTCCAGGTCTCGGGGAGCTGTTTTTT
CASTPGLGELFF